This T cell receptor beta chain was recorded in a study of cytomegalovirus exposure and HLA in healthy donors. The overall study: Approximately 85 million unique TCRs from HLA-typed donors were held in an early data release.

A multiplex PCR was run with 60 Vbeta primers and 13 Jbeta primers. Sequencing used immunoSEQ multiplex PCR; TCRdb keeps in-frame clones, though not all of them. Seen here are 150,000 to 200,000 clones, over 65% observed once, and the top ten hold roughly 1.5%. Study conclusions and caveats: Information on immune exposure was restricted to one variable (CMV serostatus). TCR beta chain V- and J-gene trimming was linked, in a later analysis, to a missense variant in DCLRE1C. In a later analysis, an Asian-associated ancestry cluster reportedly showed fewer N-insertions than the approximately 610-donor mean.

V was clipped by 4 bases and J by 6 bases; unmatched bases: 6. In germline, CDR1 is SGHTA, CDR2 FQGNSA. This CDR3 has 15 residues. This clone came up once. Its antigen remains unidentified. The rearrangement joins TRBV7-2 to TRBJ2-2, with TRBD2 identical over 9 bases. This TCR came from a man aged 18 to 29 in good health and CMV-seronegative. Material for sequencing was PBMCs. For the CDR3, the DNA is TGTGCCAGCAGCTCCCTAGCGGGGTCCTCCGGGGAGCTGTTTTTT. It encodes CASSSLAGSSGELFF.